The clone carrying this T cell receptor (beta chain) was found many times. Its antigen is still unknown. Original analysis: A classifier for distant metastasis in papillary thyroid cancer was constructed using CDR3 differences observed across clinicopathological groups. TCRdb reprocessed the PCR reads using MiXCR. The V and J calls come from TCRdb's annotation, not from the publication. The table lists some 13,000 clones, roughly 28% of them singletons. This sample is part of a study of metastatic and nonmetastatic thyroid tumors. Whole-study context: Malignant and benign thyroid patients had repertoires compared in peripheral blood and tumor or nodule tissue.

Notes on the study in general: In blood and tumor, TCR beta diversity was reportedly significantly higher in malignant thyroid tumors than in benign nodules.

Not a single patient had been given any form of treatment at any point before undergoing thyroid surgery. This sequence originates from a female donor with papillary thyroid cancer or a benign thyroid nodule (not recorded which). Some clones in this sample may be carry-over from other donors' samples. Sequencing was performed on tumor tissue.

This chain's CDR3 is CSAKGQGATGELFF. DNA of the CDR3: TGCAGTGCTAAGGGACAGGGGGCAACCGGGGAGCTGTTTTTT. The chain combines TRBV20-1 with TRBJ2-2, with 12 bases lining up with TRBD1. The CDR3 sequence is 14 residues long. From germline, CDR1 is DFQATT and CDR2 SNEGSKA (reference sequence). With V trimmed by 4 bases and J by 5 bases, 2 bases remained unmatched.